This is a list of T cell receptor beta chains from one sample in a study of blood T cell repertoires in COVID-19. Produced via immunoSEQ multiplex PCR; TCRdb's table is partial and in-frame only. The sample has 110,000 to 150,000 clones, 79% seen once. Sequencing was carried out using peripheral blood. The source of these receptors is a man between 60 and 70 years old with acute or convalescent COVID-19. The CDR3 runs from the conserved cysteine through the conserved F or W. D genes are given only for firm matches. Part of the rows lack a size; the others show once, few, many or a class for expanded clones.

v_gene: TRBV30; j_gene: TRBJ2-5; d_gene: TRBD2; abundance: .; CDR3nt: TGTGCCTGGAGTGTACCTAGCGGGAGGGTGGAGACCCAGTACTTC; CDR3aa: CAWSVPSGRVETQYF
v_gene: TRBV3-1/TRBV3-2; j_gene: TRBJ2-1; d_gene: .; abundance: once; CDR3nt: TGTGCCAGCAGCCAAGATGTGGGAGTTGTCTACAATGAGCAGTTCTTC; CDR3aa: CASSQDVGVVYNEQFF
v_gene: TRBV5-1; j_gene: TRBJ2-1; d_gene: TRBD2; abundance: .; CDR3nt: TGCGCCAGCAGCTTAGGAAGAGCGGGAGGGCCCTACAATGAGCAGTTCTTC; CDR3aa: CASSLGRAGGPYNEQFF
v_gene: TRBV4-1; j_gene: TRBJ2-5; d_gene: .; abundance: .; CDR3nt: TGCGCCAGCAGCCTTAGCGCTCAAGAGACCCAGTACTTC; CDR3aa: CASSLSAQETQYF
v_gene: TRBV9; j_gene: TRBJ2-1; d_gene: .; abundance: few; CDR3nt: TGTGCCAGCAGCGTAGCTTCCGGTTGGAATGAGCAGTTCTTC; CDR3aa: CASSVASGWNEQFF
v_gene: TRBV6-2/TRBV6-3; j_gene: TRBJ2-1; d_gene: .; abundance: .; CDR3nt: TGTGCCAGCAGTTATATCCTCTACAATGAGCAGTTCTTC; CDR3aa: CASSYILYNEQFF
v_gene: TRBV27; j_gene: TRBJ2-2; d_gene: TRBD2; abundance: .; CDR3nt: TGTGCCAGCCGCCCTGCCAGCGGGAGGACCGGGGAGCTGTTTTTT; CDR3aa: CASRPASGRTGELFF
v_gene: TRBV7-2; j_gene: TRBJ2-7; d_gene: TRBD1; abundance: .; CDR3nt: TGTGCCAGCAGCCCCCGGACAGGCCACGAGCAGTACTTC; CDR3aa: CASSPRTGHEQYF
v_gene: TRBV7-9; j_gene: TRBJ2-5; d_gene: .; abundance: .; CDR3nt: TGTGCTTCTGTGGGGGAGGAAGAGACCCAGTACTTC; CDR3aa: CASVGEEETQYF
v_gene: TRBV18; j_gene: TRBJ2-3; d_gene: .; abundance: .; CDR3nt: TGTGCCAGCTCAAGACAGGATGAGTCTCGGTATTTT; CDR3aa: CASSRQDESRYF
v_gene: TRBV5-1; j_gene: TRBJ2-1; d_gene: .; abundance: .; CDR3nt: TGCGCCAGCAGCCCGGAGGGCCACTCCTACAATGAGCAGTTCTTC; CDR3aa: CASSPEGHSYNEQFF
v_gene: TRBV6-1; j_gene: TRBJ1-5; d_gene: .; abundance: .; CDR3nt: TGTGCCAGCAGTGAATCCCCTTGGGGAGGTTTTAGCAATCAGCCCCAGCATTTT; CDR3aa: CASSESPWGGFSNQPQHF
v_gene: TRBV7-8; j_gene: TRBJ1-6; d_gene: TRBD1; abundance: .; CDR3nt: TGTGCCAGCAGCTCGGGACAGGATAATTCACCCCTCCACTTT; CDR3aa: CASSSGQDNSPLHF
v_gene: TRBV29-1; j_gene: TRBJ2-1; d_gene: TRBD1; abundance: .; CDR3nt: TGCAGCGTTGAAGGGACAGGGGTATCCTACAATGAGCAGTTCTTC; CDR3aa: CSVEGTGVSYNEQFF
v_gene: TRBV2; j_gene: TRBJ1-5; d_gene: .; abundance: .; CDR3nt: TGTGCCAGCAGTTCAGGGACTAGAGATCAGCCCCAGCATTTT; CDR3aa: CASSSGTRDQPQHF
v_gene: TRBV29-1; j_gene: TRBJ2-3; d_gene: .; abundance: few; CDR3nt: TGCAGCGTTGGACGGCTGGGGTCGGGGTTTGCAGATACGCAGTATTTT; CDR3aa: CSVGRLGSGFADTQYF
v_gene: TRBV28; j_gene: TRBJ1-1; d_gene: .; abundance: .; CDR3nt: TGTGCCAGCAGTTTACTCGGGGGAGCTTTCTTT; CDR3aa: CASSLLGGAFF
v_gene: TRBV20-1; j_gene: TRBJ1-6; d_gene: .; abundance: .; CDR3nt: TGCAGTGCTAGTAGGGGCTATAATTCACCCCTCCACTTT; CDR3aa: CSASRGYNSPLHF
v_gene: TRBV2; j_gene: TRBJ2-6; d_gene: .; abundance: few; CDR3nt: TGTGCCAGCAGTGAAAGCAGGGTTGGCTCCGGGGCCAACGTCCTGACTTTC; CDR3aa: CASSESRVGSGANVLTF